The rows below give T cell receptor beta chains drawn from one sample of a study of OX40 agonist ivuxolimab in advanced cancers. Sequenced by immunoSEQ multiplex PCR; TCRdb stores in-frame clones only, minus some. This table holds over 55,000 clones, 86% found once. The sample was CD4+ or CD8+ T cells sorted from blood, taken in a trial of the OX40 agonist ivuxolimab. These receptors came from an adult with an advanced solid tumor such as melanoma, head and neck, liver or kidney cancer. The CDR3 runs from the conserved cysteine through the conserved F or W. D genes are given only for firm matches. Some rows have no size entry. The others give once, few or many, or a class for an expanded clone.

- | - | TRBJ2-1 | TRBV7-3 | CASSSDSYNEQFF | TGTGCCAGCAGCTCGGACAGCTACAATGAGCAGTTCTTC
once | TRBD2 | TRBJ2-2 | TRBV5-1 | CASSSGGANTGELFF | TGCGCCAGCAGCTCCGGGGGGGCGAACACCGGGGAGCTGTTTTTT
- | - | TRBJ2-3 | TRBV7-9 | CASSRGQSPDTQYF | TGTGCCAGCAGCCGTGGACAGAGCCCAGATACGCAGTATTTT
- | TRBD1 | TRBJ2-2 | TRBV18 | CASSPPWPGQGITGELFF | TGTGCCAGCTCACCACCGTGGCCAGGACAGGGGATAACCGGGGAGCTGTTTTTT
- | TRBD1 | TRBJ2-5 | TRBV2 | CASSDDRGKTQYF | TGTGCCAGCAGTGACGACAGGGGGAAGACCCAGTACTTC
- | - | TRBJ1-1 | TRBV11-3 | CASSLGELNTEAFF | TGTGCCAGCAGCTTAGGTGAATTGAACACTGAAGCTTTCTTT
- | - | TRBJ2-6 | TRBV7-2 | CASSLEGSGANVLTF | TGTGCCAGCAGCTTAGAGGGGTCTGGGGCCAACGTCCTGACTTTC
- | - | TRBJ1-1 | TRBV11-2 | CASSLARPGLNTEAFF | TGTGCCAGCAGCCTGGCCCGGCCAGGTCTGAACACTGAAGCTTTCTTT
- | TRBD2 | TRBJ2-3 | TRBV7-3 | CASSESGGSTDTQYF | TGTGCCAGCAGTGAGAGCGGGGGGAGCACAGATACGCAGTATTTT
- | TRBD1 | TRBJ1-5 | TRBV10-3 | CATSPGTGNQPQHF | TGTGCCACCTCCCCTGGGACAGGCAATCAGCCCCAGCATTTT
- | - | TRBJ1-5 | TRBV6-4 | CASSVSPGGQPQHF | TGTGCCAGCAGTGTGAGCCCGGGAGGGCAGCCCCAGCATTTT
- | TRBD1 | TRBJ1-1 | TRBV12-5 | CASAGTGGREAFF | TGTGCTAGTGCTGGGACAGGGGGCCGGGAAGCTTTCTTT
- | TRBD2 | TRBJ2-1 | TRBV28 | CASSLGSLASGGVNEQFF | TGTGCCAGCAGTTTAGGTTCCCTGGCTAGCGGGGGGGTCAATGAGCAGTTCTTC
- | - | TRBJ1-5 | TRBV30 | CAWRGAGASNQPQHF | TGTGCCTGGAGAGGGGCTGGGGCTAGCAATCAGCCCCAGCATTTT
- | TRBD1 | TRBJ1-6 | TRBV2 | CASSGQLNSPLHF | TGTGCCAGCTCGGGACAGTTAAATTCACCCCTCCACTTT
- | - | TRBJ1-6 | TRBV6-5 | CASWRSSYNSPLHF | TGTGCCAGCTGGCGGAGCTCCTATAATTCACCCCTCCACTTT
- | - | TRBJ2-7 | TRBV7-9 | CASSPGGTFSTYEQYF | TGTGCCAGCAGCCCCGGCGGGACCTTCTCCACCTACGAGCAGTACTTC
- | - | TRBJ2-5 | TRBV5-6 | CASSLAGTETQYF | TGTGCCAGCAGCCTGGCGGGGACGGAGACCCAGTACTTC
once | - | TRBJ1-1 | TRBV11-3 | CASSPGSRENTEAFF | TGTGCCAGCAGCCCCGGGTCGAGAGAGAACACTGAAGCTTTCTTT
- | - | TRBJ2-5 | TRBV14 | CASSQLGVHQETQYF | TGTGCCAGCAGCCAATTAGGGGTCCACCAAGAGACCCAGTACTTC
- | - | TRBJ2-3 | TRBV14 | CASSHLGADTQYF | TGTGCCAGCAGCCACCTTGGGGCAGATACGCAGTATTTT
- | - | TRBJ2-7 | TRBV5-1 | CASSLAMQAKSSYEQYF | TGCGCCAGCAGCTTGGCCATGCAGGCCAAGAGCTCCTACGAGCAGTACTTC
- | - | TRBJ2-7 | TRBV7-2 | CASNKNPLWEDEQYF | TGTGCCAGCAATAAAAACCCGCTTTGGGAGGACGAGCAGTACTTC
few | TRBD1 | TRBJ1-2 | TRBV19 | CASTRTGVGGYTF | TGTGCCAGTACCCGGACAGGGGTGGGAGGCTACACCTTC
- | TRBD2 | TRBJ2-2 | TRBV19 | CASSSGGYTGELFF | TGTGCCAGTAGTTCGGGGGGGTACACCGGGGAGCTGTTTTTT
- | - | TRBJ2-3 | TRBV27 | CASSWDGGKSTDTQYF | TGTGCCAGCAGTTGGGACGGCGGTAAGAGCACAGATACGCAGTATTTT
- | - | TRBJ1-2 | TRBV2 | CASQGFSYGYTF | TGTGCCAGCCAGGGCTTTTCTTATGGCTACACCTTC
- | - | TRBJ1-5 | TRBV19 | CASSITGISNQPQHF | TGTGCCAGTAGTATTACAGGGATAAGCAATCAGCCCCAGCATTTT
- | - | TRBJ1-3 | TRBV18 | CASSPPSDGNTIYF | TGTGCCAGCTCACCACCGTCAGATGGAAACACCATATATTTT
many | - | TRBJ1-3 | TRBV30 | CAWKEGFSGNTIYF | TGTGCCTGGAAGGAGGGATTCTCTGGAAACACCATATATTTT
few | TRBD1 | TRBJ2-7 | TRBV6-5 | CASSFDRAPYEQYF | TGTGCCAGCAGTTTCGACAGGGCTCCCTACGAGCAGTACTTC
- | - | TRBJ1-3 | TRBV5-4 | CASSRRTAGENTIYF | TGTGCCAGCAGCCGGCGGACAGCTGGTGAAAACACCATATATTTT
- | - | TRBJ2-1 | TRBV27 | CASRKEKTSSNEQFF | TGTGCCAGCAGAAAGGAAAAAACTAGTTCCAATGAGCAGTTCTTC
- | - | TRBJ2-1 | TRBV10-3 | CAISEVPATYNEQFF | TGTGCCATCAGTGAGGTTCCAGCTACCTACAATGAGCAGTTCTTC
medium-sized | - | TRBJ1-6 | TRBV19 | CASSPPRQLGDSPLHF | TGTGCCAGTAGTCCGCCGCGACAGTTAGGGGATTCACCCCTCCACTTT
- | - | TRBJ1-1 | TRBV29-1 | CSVGNQGNTEAFF | TGCAGCGTTGGAAACCAGGGGAACACTGAAGCTTTCTTT
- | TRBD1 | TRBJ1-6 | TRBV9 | CASSVAYGTGWNSPLHF | TGTGCCAGCAGCGTAGCGTATGGGACAGGGTGGAATTCACCCCTCCACTTT
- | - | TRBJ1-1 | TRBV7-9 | CASSLENTEAFF | TGTGCCAGCAGCTTAGAGAACACTGAAGCTTTCTTT
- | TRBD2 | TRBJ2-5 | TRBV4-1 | CASSHLAGSGVWETQYF | TGCGCCAGCAGCCACCTAGCGGGGTCAGGGGTGTGGGAGACCCAGTACTTC
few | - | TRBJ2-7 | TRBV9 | CASSVGQSTYEQYF | TGTGCCAGCAGCGTAGGACAGTCAACCTACGAGCAGTACTTC
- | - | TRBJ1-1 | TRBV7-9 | CASSLVGSQAFF | TGTGCCAGCAGCTTAGTAGGGAGCCAAGCTTTCTTT